This record concerns one T cell receptor (beta chain) sequence. Authors' data handling: Quantification of nucleated cells was approximated via reference gene primer amplification. Only in-frame clones appear in the TCRdb table, and some are missing; sequencing was by immunoSEQ multiplex PCR. V and J calls and clone size are those listed in that table; D and trimming were worked out from the DNA. The data contain around 270,000 clones, more than 75% of them singletons. This specimen comes from a study of blood T cell repertoires in COVID-19. Study-wide context: T cells, B-cell-depleted T cells, or PBMCs supplied cDNA or gDNA.

CDR1 and CDR2 from the germline V gene are MDHEN and SYDVKM. The CDR3 has 15 amino acids. After removal of 2 bases from V and 1 base from J, the junction contained 2 bases not matched to a gene. Seattle patient enrollment occurred during active infection, with longitudinal follow-up thereafter. The clonotype comes from a woman aged 60-70 years with COVID-19, enrolled during active disease. Sequencing input: peripheral blood. The V call is TRBV28, the J call TRBJ1-5; 7 positions match TRBD1. CDR3 sequence reads: CASSLRGPSNQPQHF. CDR3 sequence (DNA): TGTGCCAGCAGTTTAAGGGGGCCCAGCAATCAGCCCCAGCATTTT.